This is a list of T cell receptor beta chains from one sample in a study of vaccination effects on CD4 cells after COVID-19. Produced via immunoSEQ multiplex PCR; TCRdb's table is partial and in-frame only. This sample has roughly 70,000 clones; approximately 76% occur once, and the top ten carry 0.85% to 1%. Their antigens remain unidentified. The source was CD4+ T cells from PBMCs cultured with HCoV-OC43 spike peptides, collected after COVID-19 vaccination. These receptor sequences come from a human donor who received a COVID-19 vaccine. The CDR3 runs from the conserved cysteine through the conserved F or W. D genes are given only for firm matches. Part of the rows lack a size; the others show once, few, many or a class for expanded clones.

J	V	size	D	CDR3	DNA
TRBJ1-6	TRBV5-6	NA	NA	CASSQRGTDSPLHF	TGTGCCAGCAGCCAGCGGGGAACCGATTCACCCCTCCACTTT
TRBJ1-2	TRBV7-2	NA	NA	CASSLASGNYGYTF	TGTGCCAGCAGCTTAGCGAGCGGTAACTATGGCTACACCTTC
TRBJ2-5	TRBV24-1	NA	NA	CATSDFPARETQYF	TGTGCCACCAGTGATTTTCCAGCCCGGGAGACCCAGTACTTC
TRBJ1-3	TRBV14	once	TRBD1	CASSTRTGGNTIYF	TGTGCCAGCAGCACACGGACAGGAGGAAACACCATATATTTT
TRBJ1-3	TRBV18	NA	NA	CASSPMGNGNTIYF	TGTGCCAGCTCACCAATGGGGAATGGAAACACCATATATTTT
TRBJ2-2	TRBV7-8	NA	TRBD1	CASSLQGAVAGELFF	TGTGCCAGCAGCCTACAGGGGGCGGTCGCCGGGGAGCTGTTTTTT
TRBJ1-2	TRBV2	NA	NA	CASTSAVGYTF	TGTGCCAGCACATCGGCGGTTGGCTACACCTTC
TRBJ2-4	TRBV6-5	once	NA	CASSKDRRDIQYF	TGTGCCAGCAGCAAAGACAGGAGAGACATTCAGTACTTC
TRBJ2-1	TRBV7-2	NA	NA	CASAPRGSSYNEQFF	TGTGCCAGCGCGCCTCGAGGGAGCTCCTACAATGAGCAGTTCTTC
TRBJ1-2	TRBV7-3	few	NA	CASSSGPGGGYTF	TGTGCCAGCAGCTCCGGGCCCGGAGGTGGCTACACCTTC
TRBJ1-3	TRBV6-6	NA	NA	CASSSRVSRSGNTIYF	TGTGCCAGCAGTTCTCGTGTGAGCCGCTCTGGAAACACCATATATTTT
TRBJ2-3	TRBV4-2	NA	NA	CASSQVGLGARTDTQYF	TGTGCCAGCAGCCAAGTTGGCCTGGGGGCAAGGACAGATACGCAGTATTTT
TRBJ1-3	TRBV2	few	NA	CASSERPPGNTIYF	TGTGCCAGCAGTGAACGGCCCCCCGGAAACACCATATATTTT
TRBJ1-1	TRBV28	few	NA	CASSTGRVAFF	TGTGCCAGCAGTACAGGGCGGGTGGCTTTCTTT
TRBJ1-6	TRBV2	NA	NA	CASRTGSSYNSPLHF	TGTGCCAGCAGAACAGGGAGCTCCTATAATTCACCCCTCCACTTT
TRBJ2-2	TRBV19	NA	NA	CASSKPPPGELFF	TGTGCCAGTAGTAAGCCCCCCCCTGGGGAGCTGTTTTTT
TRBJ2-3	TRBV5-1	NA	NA	CASSFDRSTDTQYF	TGCGCCAGCAGCTTCGACAGGAGCACAGATACGCAGTATTTT
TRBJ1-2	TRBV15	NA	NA	CATSRDPGGGVDGYTF	TGTGCCACCAGCAGAGATCCTGGGGGAGGTGTTGATGGCTACACCTTC
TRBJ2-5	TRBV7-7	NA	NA	CASSSSGFQETQYF	TGTGCCAGCAGCTCCAGCGGGTTCCAAGAGACCCAGTACTTC
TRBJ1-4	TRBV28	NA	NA	CASSLPGPQAATNEKLFF	TGTGCCAGCAGTTTGCCCGGACCCCAGGCTGCAACTAATGAAAAACTGTTTTTT
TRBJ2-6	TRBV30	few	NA	CAWSRQAITGANVLTF	TGTGCCTGGAGTCGGCAGGCAATCACTGGGGCCAACGTCCTGACTTTC
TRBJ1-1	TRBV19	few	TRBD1	CASSKGQRNTEAFF	TGTGCCAGTAGTAAGGGACAGCGAAACACTGAAGCTTTCTTT
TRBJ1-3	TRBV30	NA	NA	CAWSGQGFRNTIYF	TGTGCCTGGAGTGGTCAGGGGTTTCGGAACACCATATATTTT
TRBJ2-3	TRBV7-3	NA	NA	CASSLRLNGDTQYF	TGTGCCAGCAGCTTAAGACTAAATGGGGATACGCAGTATTTT
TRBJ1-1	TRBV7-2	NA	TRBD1	CASSLGTVTEAFF	TGTGCCAGCAGCCTCGGGACAGTCACTGAAGCTTTCTTT
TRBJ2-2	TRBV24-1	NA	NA	CATSDGPGELFF	TGTGCCACCAGTGATGGTCCCGGGGAGCTGTTTTTT
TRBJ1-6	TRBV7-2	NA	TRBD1	CASSSLRGRSPLHF	TGTGCCAGCAGCTCCCTCAGGGGGCGGTCACCCCTCCACTTT
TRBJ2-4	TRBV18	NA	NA	CASSLTGIPIQYF	TGTGCCAGCTCACTGACGGGCATTCCTATTCAGTACTTC
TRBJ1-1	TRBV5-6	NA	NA	CASRPWGRGTEAFF	TGTGCCAGCAGGCCGTGGGGTAGAGGCACTGAAGCTTTCTTT
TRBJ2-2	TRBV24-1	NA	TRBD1	CATMQGANTGELFF	TGTGCCACCATGCAGGGGGCAAACACCGGGGAGCTGTTTTTT
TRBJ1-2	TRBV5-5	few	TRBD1	CASSSGQGYGYTF	TGTGCCAGCAGCTCCGGACAGGGGTATGGCTACACCTTC
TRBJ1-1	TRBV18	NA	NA	CASSPPQGIMNTEAFF	TGTGCCAGCTCACCACCGCAGGGTATCATGAACACTGAAGCTTTCTTT
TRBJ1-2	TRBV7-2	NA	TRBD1	CASSSQGTGRGYTF	TGTGCCAGCAGCTCCCAGGGGACAGGGCGGGGCTACACCTTC